The 21 T cell receptor beta chains below all came from one sample that was sequenced in a study of blood T cell repertoires in COVID-19. Assay: immunoSEQ multiplex PCR; the TCRdb copy retains only in-frame clones and omits some. Of more than 100,000 clones listed, 60% to 85% are singletons. Sequencing was carried out using peripheral blood. These receptors came from a man between 65 and 85 years old with acute or convalescent COVID-19.

The chain recombines TRBV5-1 with TRBJ1-4; TRBD1 agrees at 8 bases. Germline CDR1 and CDR2: SGHRS and YFSETQ. The CDR3 extends over 15 amino acids. V dropped 4 bases and J dropped 0; count of bases not matched to a gene: 2. The DNA for the CDR3 is TGCGCCAGCAGCCGACAGGGGACAACTAATGAAAAACTGTTTTTT. Protein sequence: CASSRQGTTNEKLFF.

This clone has only one observation. The chain combines TRBV24-1 with TRBJ1-5, with TRBD1 matching 9 bases. This CDR3 comprises 17 residues. J gave up 5 bases and V 9 bases, and 16 bases lay outside the gene matches. The germline V gene encodes CDR1 KGHDR and CDR2 SFDVKD. Written as DNA, the CDR3 is TGTGCCACCGGATCAAAATTAATCCGGGACAGGGATCAGCCCCAGCATTTT. Protein product: CATGSKLIRDRDQPQHF.

The chain links TRBV19 to TRBJ1-1, with 7 bases aligning to TRBD1. The CDR3 contains 14 residues. CDR1 and CDR2 (germline): LNHDA, SQIVND (reference sequence). J lost 7 bases, V lost 2 bases, and 7 bases had no gene match. The CDR3 DNA reads as TGTGCCAGTAGTATACAGGGACAGCCGAGTGAAGCTTTCTTT. Translation: CASSIQGQPSEAFF.

Comments on this clone: The same CDR3 also results from other DNA sequences found in this sample. This chain joins TRBV4-2 and TRBJ2-1; 9 bases are a match to TRBD1. J was trimmed by 0 bases and V by 1 base; bases with no gene match: 7. The CDR3 length is 18 residues. Germline assignment: CDR1 LGHNA and CDR2 YNFKEQ. The CDR3 region is CASSQATGGLFSYNEQFF. The CDR3 DNA reads as TGTGCCAGCAGCCAAGCGACAGGGGGTTTATTCTCCTACAATGAGCAGTTCTTC.

This sequence joins TRBV7-9 and TRBJ1-5; D call uncertain. V lost 5 bases, J lost 4 bases, and 12 bases lay in between. This CDR3 has 14 amino acids. The V gene's germline CDR1 is SEHNR and CDR2 FQNEAQ (reference sequence). The CDR3 is CASSRGGSNQPQHF. In nucleotides, the CDR3 is TGTGCCAGCAGCCGAGGCGGGTCTAATCAGCCCCAGCATTTT.

This clone was detected only a few times. CDR3 loop: CASGIFRGQNTEAFF. In DNA, the CDR3 is TGTGCTAGTGGGATATTCAGGGGGCAGAACACTGAAGCTTTCTTT. This sequence joins TRBV12-5 and TRBJ1-1, with 8 bases aligning to TRBD1. V dropped 6 bases and J dropped 1; count of bases not matched to a gene: 7. From germline, CDR1 is LGHNT and CDR2 FRNRAP. The CDR3 consists of 15 residues.

Only a few counts were recorded for this clone. The chain joins TRBV15 to TRBJ2-5, with TRBD2 identical over 7 bases. The junction had 6 bases not matched to a gene; V was cut back by 3 bases and J by 5 bases. CDR1 is LNHNV, CDR2 YYDKDF, per germline (reference sequence). The CDR3 runs to 14 residues. The CDR3, as DNA: TGTGCCACCAGCAGGGACGGGGGGTTTGAGACCCAGTACTTC. Encoded protein: CATSRDGGFETQYF.

This rearrangement joins TRBV24-1 to TRBJ2-5; TRBD2 matches 9 bases. V shed 4 bases, J shed 5 bases, and the junction held 10 bases outside the gene matches. CDR1 and CDR2 (germline): KGHDR, SFDVKD. This CDR3 comprises 16 residues. DNA of the CDR3: TGTGCCACCAGTGACCCGTCTAGCGGGGCATATGAGACCCAGTACTTC. Translated: CATSDPSSGAYETQYF.

This clone is a singleton in its sample. The chain is built from TRBV5-8 and TRBJ1-2; maybe TRBD1 (5 bases). V was shortened by 0 bases and J by 3 bases, with 12 bases between the two germline ends. This CDR3 is built from 15 residues. Germline lookup yields CDR1 SGHTS and CDR2 YDEGEE. The CDR3 is CASSLAWGGDYGYTF. CDR3 in DNA: TGTGCCAGCAGCTTGGCCTGGGGGGGTGACTATGGCTACACCTTC.

The rearrangement joins TRBV11-1 to TRBJ2-7; TRBD1 is a possible D gene (5 bases). This CDR3 contains 13 residues. V was clipped by 1 base and J by 2 bases, with 6 bases between them. Germline V gene data show CDR1 as SGHAT and CDR2 as FQDESV (reference sequence). CDR3 protein: CASSLGTTYEQYF. DNA for the CDR3: TGTGCCAGCAGCTTAGGGACAACCTACGAGCAGTACTTC. The full variable domain, its missing parts supplied by reference TRBV11-1 and TRBJ2-7, is EAEVAQSPRYKITEKSQAVAFWCDPISGHATLYWYRQILGQGPELLVQFQDESVVDDSQLPKDRFSAERLKGVDSTLKIQPAELGDSAMYLCASSLGTTYEQYFGPGTRLTVT.

J is TRBJ2-6 and V is TRBV6-5; the match to TRBD1 covers 8 bases. The CDR3 consists of 16 residues. Germline-derived CDR1 and CDR2 are MNHEY and SVGAGI. The trim removed 4 bases at V and 0 bases at J, leaving 2 bases unmatched. CDR3 sequence: CASSWTGNSGANVLTF. The CDR3 region has the DNA TGTGCCAGCAGTTGGACAGGGAACTCTGGGGCCAACGTCCTGACTTTC.

The V gene is TRBV7-3, the J gene TRBJ1-2, with D possibly TRBD1 on 5 matching bases. Germline values: CDR1 SGHTA, CDR2 FQGTGA. Trimming shortened V by 2 bases and J by 11 bases, and 18 bases separated the two germline ends. The CDR3 sequence is 14 residues long. Here the CDR3 DNA reads TGTGCCAGCAGCTTAGTCGCAGGGCTGAGTGGGTACACCTTC. Protein sequence: CASSLVAGLSGYTF.

The chain couples TRBV18 to TRBJ1-3; the match to TRBD1 covers 9 bases. V lost 2 bases, J lost 4 bases, and 6 bases stayed unmatched. This CDR3 has 16 residues. CDR1 and CDR2 from the germline V gene are KGHSH and LQKENI. In DNA, the CDR3 is TGTGCCAGCTCACCAGATCACGGGACAGGGGGAAACACCATATATTTT. It is translated as CASSPDHGTGGNTIYF.

The genes are TRBV27 and TRBJ1-3; 9 bases are shared with TRBD1. The germline gives CDR1 MNHEY, CDR2 SMNVEV (reference sequence). The V segment lost 6 bases and the J segment 0 bases; nucleotides outside the gene matches: 0. The CDR3 runs to 14 residues. CDR3 sequence reads: CASRTGGSGNTIYF. CDR3 nucleotide sequence: TGTGCCAGCAGGACAGGGGGCTCTGGAAACACCATATATTTT.

The rearrangement uses TRBV27 and TRBJ1-5; TRBD1 matches 7 bases. Germline-derived CDR1 and CDR2 are MNHEY and SMNVEV (reference sequence). The V segment lost 4 bases and the J segment 0 bases; nucleotides outside the gene matches: 12. The CDR3 loop spans 18 amino acids. The CDR3 loop reads CASSSGKVGQYSNQPQHF. The DNA of the CDR3 is TGTGCCAGCAGTTCCGGGAAAGTGGGACAGTATAGCAATCAGCCCCAGCATTTT.

The chain carries TRBV4-2 and TRBJ2-6; D not resolved. CDR1 is LGHNA, CDR2 YNFKEQ, per germline. This CDR3 has 18 amino acids. Trimming pared 3 bases from V and 0 bases from J, leaving 15 bases between. CDR3 bases: TGTGCCAGCAGCCAGTTCCCCTCAGGTCACTCTGGGGCCAACGTCCTGACTTTC. Its translation: CASSQFPSGHSGANVLTF.

V is TRBV29-1 and J is TRBJ2-1, with 10 nucleotides matching TRBD1. CDR3 length: 13 amino acids. With V trimmed by 1 base and J by 9 bases, 3 bases remained unmatched. Looked up from germline, CDR1 is SQVTM and CDR2 is ANQGSEA. CDR3 DNA sequence: TGCAGCGTTGAAGGACAGGGGGCTTTTGAGCAGTTCTTC. The encoded protein is CSVEGQGAFEQFF.

J is TRBJ2-2 and V is TRBV11-3; 11 positions match TRBD2. The CDR3 has 19 residues. V dropped 6 bases and J dropped 4; count of bases not matched to a gene: 16. Germline CDR1 reads SGHNT; CDR2 reads YENEEA. As DNA, the CDR3 is TGTGCCAGCAGGATCCTCCAGTGGACCGGGACTAGCGGCACCGGGGAGCTGTTTTTT. As protein: CASRILQWTGTSGTGELFF.

The CDR3 nucleotides are TGTGCCAGCAGTGAAGTAACAGGGAGTACCTATGGCTACACCTTC. It is translated as CASSEVTGSTYGYTF. The rearrangement uses TRBV6-1 and TRBJ1-2, with D possibly TRBD1 on 6 matching bases. The CDR3 is 15 residues long. V was trimmed by 1 base and J by 4 bases, leaving 13 bases between them. Looked up from germline, CDR1 is MNHNS and CDR2 is SASEGT.

The chain is built from TRBV5-1 and TRBJ2-3; D unclear. The CDR3 runs 16 residues. V was trimmed by 2 bases and J by 2 bases, leaving 15 bases between them. Germline V gene lookup returns CDR1 SGHRS and CDR2 YFSETQ. CDR3 DNA sequence: TGCGCCAGCAGCTTTAGAGGCCTTGGCGACACAGATACGCAGTATTTT. Protein sequence: CASSFRGLGDTDTQYF.

The chain is built from TRBV24-1 and TRBJ1-2; 9 bases align to TRBD1. The J segment lost 2 bases and the V segment lost 4 bases, leaving 7 bases of the junction unmatched. Germline loops: CDR1 KGHDR, CDR2 SFDVKD. The CDR3 runs 16 residues. CDR3 sequence: CATSDTGQGSNYGYTF. The CDR3 bases are TGTGCCACCAGTGACACCGGACAGGGGTCAAACTATGGCTACACCTTC.